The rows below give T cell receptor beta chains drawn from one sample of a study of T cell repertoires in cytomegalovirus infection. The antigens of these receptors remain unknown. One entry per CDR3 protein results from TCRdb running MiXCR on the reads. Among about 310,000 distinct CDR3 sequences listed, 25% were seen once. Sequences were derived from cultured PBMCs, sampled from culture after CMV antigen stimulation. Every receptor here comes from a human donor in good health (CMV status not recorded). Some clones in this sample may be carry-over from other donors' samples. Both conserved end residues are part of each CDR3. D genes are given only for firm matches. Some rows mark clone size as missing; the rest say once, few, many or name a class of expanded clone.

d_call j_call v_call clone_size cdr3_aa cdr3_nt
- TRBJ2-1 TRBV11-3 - CASSLILGGHDEQFF TGTGCCAGCAGCTTAATCCTGGGGGGTCACGATGAGCAGTTCTTC
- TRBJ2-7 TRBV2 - CASSRRGTYEQYF TGTGCCAGCAGCAGGCGGGGAACCTACGAGCAGTACTTC
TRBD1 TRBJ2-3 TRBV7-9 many CASSTDRDTDTQYF TGTGCCAGCAGCACTGACAGGGACACAGATACGCAGTATTTT
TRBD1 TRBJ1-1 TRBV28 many CASSTLDRMNTEAFF TGTGCCAGCTCCACCCTGGACAGGATGAACACTGAAGCTTTCTTT
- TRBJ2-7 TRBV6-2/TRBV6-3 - CASSYLHDTNEQYF TGTGCCAGCAGTTACCTTCATGACACGAACGAGCAGTACTTC
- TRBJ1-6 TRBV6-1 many CASSERVGQGVSPLHF TGTGCCAGCAGTGAAAGGGTCGGGCAGGGAGTTTCACCCCTCCACTTT
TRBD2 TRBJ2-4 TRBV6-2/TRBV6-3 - CASSYSLQAAERGDIQYF TGTGCCAGCAGTTACTCGTTACAGGCAGCGGAGCGGGGGGACATTCAGTACTTC
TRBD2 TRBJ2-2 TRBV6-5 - CASSYSIWRESIGELFF TGTGCCAGCAGTTACTCGATATGGCGGGAGAGTATCGGGGAGCTGTTTTTT
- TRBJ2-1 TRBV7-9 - CASSLNWGTNEQFF TGTGCCAGCAGCTTAAATTGGGGCACCAATGAGCAGTTCTTC
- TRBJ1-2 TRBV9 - CASTSGREANYGYTF TGTGCCAGCACTTCGGGACGGGAAGCTAACTATGGCTACACCTTC
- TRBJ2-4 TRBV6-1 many CASSVSRGLVAKNIQYF TGTGCCAGCAGTGTCTCCCGGGGTTTAGTAGCCAAAAACATTCAGTACTTC
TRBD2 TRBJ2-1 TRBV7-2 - CASSLRSAGGGGEQFF TGTGCCAGCAGCTTAAGGTCTGCGGGGGGGGGGGGGGAGCAGTTCTTC